This is a list of T cell receptor beta chains from one sample in a study of lymphopenia after photon versus proton radiotherapy. Produced via immunoSEQ multiplex PCR; TCRdb's table is partial and in-frame only. The repertoire holds roughly 61,000 clones, with roughly 87% as singletons. Sequencing was performed on peripheral blood, taken from a patient treated with proton-based radiotherapy. The receptors originated from a man older than 75 with esophageal cancer. CDR3s include the opening cysteine and the closing phenylalanine or tryptophan. The order of the fields is V gene, CDR3 length, J gene, CDR3 protein.

>TRBV7-7|14|TRBJ2-5
CASSLGPPTETQYF
>TRBV2|15|TRBJ1-5
CASSPTGNSNQPQHF
>TRBV30|15|TRBJ1-5
CAWSVRGTSNQPQHF
>TRBV5-6|16|TRBJ2-5
CASSFPRRGAGETQYF
>TRBV4-1|14|TRBJ1-6
CASSQEGIGSPLHF
>TRBV7-2|19|TRBJ2-3
CASSLQAGLAGGGADTQYF
>TRBV21-1|15|TRBJ1-6
CATEVSDNGNSPLHF
>TRBV6-1|13|TRBJ1-1
CASKPIRGTEAFF
>TRBV7-9|13|TRBJ2-1
CASSLVWGGEQFF
>TRBV7-2|13|TRBJ2-7
CASSLARRDEQYF
>TRBV4-3|13|TRBJ2-1
CAGHHWGQNEQFF
>TRBV18|14|TRBJ2-7
CASSPSGRTYEQYF
>TRBV5-6|16|TRBJ2-5
CASSLVPTGAVKTQYF
>TRBV5-1|14|TRBJ2-1
CASRRLAGHNEQFF
>TRBV28|15|TRBJ1-3
CASSPRDRRPGTIYF
>TRBV7-9|13|TRBJ1-6
CASSLEPDSPLHF
>TRBV11-2|15|TRBJ1-3
CASSLLRGSGNTIYF
>TRBV11-1|14|TRBJ2-3
CASSFLAGEDTQYF
>TRBV5-4|16|TRBJ2-3
CASSLARGRAVNTQYF
>TRBV7-9|14|TRBJ1-1
CASSRTNTNTEAFF
>TRBV4-3|16|TRBJ2-6
CASRGVEWVGANVLTF
>TRBV7-8|17|TRBJ2-1
CASSLVGLAGSGNEQFF
>TRBV7-2|15|TRBJ2-6
CASSLTPSGANVLTF
>TRBV11-3|12|TRBJ2-7
CASSTKGGEQYF
>TRBV4-1|18|TRBJ2-5
CASSQKRGGTGGAETQYF
>TRBV21-1|16|TRBJ2-7
CASSNGWAVSSYEQYF
>TRBV2|13|TRBJ2-1
CASSDVAGPWQFF
>TRBV19|13|TRBJ2-7
CASTGTYPYEQYF
>TRBV6-1|15|TRBJ1-3
CASSRTGTSGNTIYF
>TRBV7-2|15|TRBJ2-2
CASSLRGLGTGELFF
>TRBV30|14|TRBJ2-7
CACTPNFNPYEQYF
>TRBV6-5|13|TRBJ2-3
CASQTDSLDTQYF
>TRBV19|18|TRBJ2-2
CATLTGGDFTPNTGELFF
>TRBV4-1|16|TRBJ2-5
CASSQTQGGVLETQYF
>TRBV6-5|13|TRBJ1-4
CASRSATNEKLFF
>TRBV27|15|TRBJ1-1
CASSFFAGANTEAFF
>TRBV14|15|TRBJ2-4
CASSLRTGQKNIQYF
>TRBV5-5|14|TRBJ1-3
CASSLAGSGNTIYF
>TRBV5-4|17|TRBJ1-6
CASTSGVGSSYNSPLHF
>TRBV9|14|TRBJ1-1
CASSQGQADTEAFF
>TRBV9|16|TRBJ2-1
CASSVAGQATTNEQFF
>TRBV12-5|13|TRBJ1-2
CASGPDSLYGYTF
>TRBV5-1|14|TRBJ2-1
CASSFRDRDNEQFF
>TRBV5-6|16|TRBJ2-1
CASTLGLRGTYNEQFF
>TRBV18|14|TRBJ2-1
CASSPASSGNEQFF
>TRBV11-2|15|TRBJ2-6
CASSRGASGANVLTF